This paragraph reports one TCR beta chain. The data belong to a study of CD8 T cells in Susac syndrome. RNA in amounts of roughly 0.5 to 1 ug was reverse transcribed with random hexamers. Amplification of TCR beta CDR3 used immunoSEQ multiplex PCR across 54 Vbeta and 13 Jbeta. TCRdb re-analysed the immunoSEQ multiplex PCR reads in MiXCR, keeping a single row per CDR3 protein. The table lists about 130,000 distinct CDR3 sequences, about 94% of them singletons. After removal of 3 bases from V and 5 bases from J, the junction contained 6 bases not matched to a gene. This CDR3 is 15 amino acids long. Looked up from germline, CDR1 is KGHDR and CDR2 is SFDVKD.

The clonotype was recovered from a human donor with multiple sclerosis. This chain joins TRBV24-1 and TRBJ1-2; 9 bases match TRBD1. Sequenced: CD4+ T cells from PBMCs. The CDR3 reads CATSDPGTGPYGYTF. CDR3 sequence (DNA): TGTGCCACCAGTGATCCCGGGACAGGGCCTTATGGCTACACCTTC.